One sample yielded the 2 T cell receptor beta chains listed below, sequenced in a study of CD8 T cells in Susac syndrome. When the RNA was reverse transcribed, random hexamers were used with an input of roughly 0.5 to 1 ug. TCRdb reanalysed the immunoSEQ multiplex PCR reads using MiXCR and keeps one entry per CDR3 protein. Among roughly 120,000 distinct CDR3 sequences listed, 80% to 95% were seen once. The sequencing sample was made of CD8+ T cells from PBMCs. The receptors shown here come from a human donor with multiple sclerosis.

The chain employs TRBV20-1 and TRBJ2-7; unclear D gene. Germline CDR1 is DFQATT and CDR2 is SNEGSKA (reference sequence). The V end lost 6 bases, the J end lost 2 bases, and 23 bases lay between the germline ends. CDR3 length: 16 amino acids. Here the CDR3 reads CSAPTPNRDQTYEQYF. The DNA for the CDR3 is TGCAGTGCCCCGACACCGAACAGAGACCAAACCTACGAGCAGTACTTC.

The chain uses TRBV19 and TRBJ1-5; D remains unclear. Per germline, CDR1 LNHDA and CDR2 SQIVND (reference sequence). This CDR3 region has 17 residues. Trimming stripped 7 bases from V and 3 bases from J, with 22 bases between. CDR3 coding DNA: TGTGCCAGTACCCCCCCGCCCTCAGGACGGATCAATCAGCCCCAGCATTTT. This encodes CASTPPPSGRINQPQHF.